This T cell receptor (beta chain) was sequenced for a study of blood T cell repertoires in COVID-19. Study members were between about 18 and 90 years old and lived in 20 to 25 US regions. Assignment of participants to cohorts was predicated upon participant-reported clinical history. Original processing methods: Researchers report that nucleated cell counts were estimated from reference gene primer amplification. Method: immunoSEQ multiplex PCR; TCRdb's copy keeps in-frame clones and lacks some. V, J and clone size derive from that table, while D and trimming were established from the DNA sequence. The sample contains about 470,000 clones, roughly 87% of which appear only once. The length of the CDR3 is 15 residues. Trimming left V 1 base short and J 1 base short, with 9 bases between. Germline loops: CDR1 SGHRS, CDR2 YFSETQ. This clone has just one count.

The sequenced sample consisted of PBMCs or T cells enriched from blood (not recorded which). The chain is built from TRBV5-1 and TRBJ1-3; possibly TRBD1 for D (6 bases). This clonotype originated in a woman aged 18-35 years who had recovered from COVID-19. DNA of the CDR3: TGCGCCAGCAGCTTGCAAGGACAGTCTGGAAACACCATATATTTT. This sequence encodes CASSLQGQSGNTIYF.